One T cell receptor (beta chain) is described in this entry. Time point indicated: after neoadjuvant nivolumab, at surgical resection. This sample is part of a study of neoadjuvant anti-PD-1 for oral cavity cancer. Sequencing was performed with immunoSEQ multiplex PCR; in TCRdb, only in-frame clones are kept and a portion is missing. Of approximately 13,000 clones listed, about four fifths are singletons. The CDR3 length is 12 residues. Germline lookup yields CDR1 SGHAT and CDR2 FQNNGV. V dropped 3 bases and J dropped 7 bases, with 6 bases sitting between them. This sequence originates from a person between 40 and 79 years old with oral cavity squamous cell carcinoma. The rearrangement uses TRBV11-2 and TRBJ1-4; D not resolved. The sample was PBMCs, taken after nivolumab (anti-PD-1) treatment. This chain's CDR3 is CASSLGGEKLFF. CDR3 sequence (DNA): TGTGCCAGCAGCTTGGGAGGTGAAAAACTGTTTTTT.